A single sample gave rise to the 23 T cell receptor beta chains below, sequenced in a study of blood T cell repertoires in COVID-19. Only in-frame clones appear in the TCRdb table, and some are missing; sequencing was by immunoSEQ multiplex PCR. The profile shows about 210,000 clones, around four fifths of them singletons. Sequencing was carried out using peripheral blood. The origin of the receptors is a woman between 45 and 65 years old with active or convalescent COVID-19.

The V gene is TRBV20-1, the J gene TRBJ2-7, with D maybe TRBD1 (6 bases). CDR1 is DFQATT and CDR2 is SNEGSKA in the germline V gene (reference sequence). V lost 4 bases, J lost 6 bases, and 10 bases lay in between. This CDR3 has 11 residues. CDR3 residues: CSATRGIEQYF. CDR3 coding DNA: TGCAGTGCTACCAGGGGAATCGAGCAGTACTTC.

This rearrangement joins TRBV4-2 to TRBJ2-1; TRBD2 matches at 8 bases. CDR3 length: 14 residues. The J segment lost 12 bases and the V segment lost 0 bases, leaving 7 bases of the junction unmatched. Germline lookup yields CDR1 LGHNA and CDR2 YNFKEQ. The CDR3 here is CASSQDPAGAVQFF. The CDR3 DNA follows: TGTGCCAGCAGCCAAGACCCAGCGGGAGCGGTGCAGTTCTTC.

CDR3 nucleotide sequence: TGTGCCAGTAGTAATCAGGGCACGACTGAAGCTTTCTTT. It encodes CASSNQGTTEAFF. This sequence joins TRBV19 and TRBJ1-1; weak D call: TRBD1 (5 bases). The V gene lost 4 bases and the J gene lost 5 bases, with 11 bases spanning the gap. CDR3 length: 13 residues. Germline V gene data show CDR1 as LNHDA and CDR2 as SQIVND (reference sequence). The entire variable domain, with the rest obtained from reference TRBV19 and TRBJ1-1, is as follows: DGGITQSPKYLFRKEGQNVTLSCEQNLNHDAMYWYRQDPGQGLRLIYYSQIVNDFQKGDIAEGYSVSREKKESFPLTVTSAQKNPTAFYLCASSNQGTTEAFFGQGTRLTVV.

This chain links TRBV29-1 with TRBJ2-2, with 7 bases aligning to TRBD2. V gave up 3 bases and J gave up 4 bases; unmatched junction bases: 2. Germline V gene data show CDR1 as SQVTM and CDR2 as ANQGSEA. The CDR3 covers 13 residues. CDR3 DNA sequence: TGCAGCGTTGAGTCGGGGGGCACCGGGGAGCTGTTTTTT. Translating gives CSVESGGTGELFF.

The chain combines TRBV6-5 with TRBJ2-7; 7 bases align to TRBD2. This CDR3 spans 14 amino acids. CDR1 is MNHEY and CDR2 is SVGAGI in the germline V gene. Trimming at V came to 0 bases and at J to 6 bases, leaving 5 bases not matched to a gene. CDR3 region: CASSYSGGRREQYF. As DNA, the CDR3 is TGTGCCAGCAGTTACTCCGGGGGGAGGCGCGAGCAGTACTTC.

The genes are TRBV28 and TRBJ1-3; D gene ambiguous. The CDR3 is 14 residues long. Germline CDR1 reads MDHEN; CDR2 reads SYDVKM. Trimming shortened V by 5 bases and J by 3 bases, and 11 bases separated the two germline ends. As DNA, the CDR3 is TGTGCCAGCAGTCCCGTACCGGGTGGAAACACCATATATTTT. As protein: CASSPVPGGNTIYF.

The rearrangement uses TRBV10-2 and TRBJ2-2; 7 nucleotides agree with TRBD1. There are 14 residues in the CDR3. CDR1 is WSHSY, CDR2 SAAADI, per germline. V lost 8 bases and J lost 3; bases outside the gene matches: 6. The CDR3 region has the DNA TGCGCCAGCGGGGACAGTGCCGACACCGGGGAGCTGTTTTTT. It yields the protein CASGDSADTGELFF.

Written as DNA, the CDR3 is TGTGCCAGCAGCTTCAGGGTTGCCTACGAGCAGTACTTC. This codes for CASSFRVAYEQYF. The J gene is TRBJ2-7, the V gene TRBV7-9; perhaps TRBD1 as D (5 bases). Germline lookup yields CDR1 SEHNR and CDR2 FQNEAQ (reference sequence). Deletions cut 3 bases from V and 2 bases from J, with 8 bases between. The CDR3 is 13 residues long.

The V and J genes are TRBV3-1 (or the pseudogene TRBV3-2) and TRBJ1-3, with D tentatively TRBD1 (5 bases). Trimming cost V 3 bases and J 2 bases, with 8 bases left between them. The CDR3 has 14 residues. The germline V gene encodes CDR1 LGHDT and CDR2 YNNKEL (reference sequence). CDR3 protein: CASSQGEAGNTIYF. The CDR3 DNA is TGTGCCAGCAGCCAGGGGGAGGCTGGAAACACCATATATTTT.

The chain uses TRBV15 and TRBJ1-5, with TRBD1 matching over 8 bases. Germline values: CDR1 LNHNV, CDR2 YYDKDF (reference sequence). V trimming: 4 bases; J trimming: 6 bases; junction bases outside the gene matches: 8. CDR3 length equals 15 residues. The CDR3 spells CATSTQTGVGQPQHF. The DNA of the CDR3 is TGTGCCACCAGCACCCAGACAGGGGTGGGTCAGCCCCAGCATTTT.

The chain recombines TRBV11-2 with TRBJ2-7; D gene ambiguous. CDR1 is SGHAT, CDR2 FQNNGV, per germline. This CDR3 has 12 residues. The ends were cut back, 2 bases at V and 4 bases at J, with 6 bases in the middle. CDR3 bases: TGTGCCAGCAGCTTACTTCTATACGAGCAGTACTTC. As protein: CASSLLLYEQYF. Full variable domain (missing parts from reference TRBV11-2 and TRBJ2-7): EAGVAQSPRYKIIEKRQSVAFWCNPISGHATLYWYQQILGQGPKLLIQFQNNGVVDDSQLPKDRFSAERLKGVDSTLKIQPAKLEDSAVYLCASSLLLYEQYFGPGTRLTVT.

The rearrangement joins TRBV9 to TRBJ1-3, with no clear D. The V gene lost 4 bases and the J gene lost 0 bases, with 11 bases spanning the gap. This CDR3 is built from 15 residues. The germline V gene has CDR1 SGDLS and CDR2 YYNGEE. CDR3: CASSPPSGSGNTIYF. The CDR3 DNA reads as TGTGCCAGCAGCCCGCCCTCCGGCTCTGGAAACACCATATATTTT.

The V and J genes are TRBV7-8 and TRBJ2-3; 9 bases are a match to TRBD1. The germline V gene encodes CDR1 SGHVS and CDR2 FQNEAQ. The CDR3 totals 15 residues. The V gene end was trimmed by 4 bases and the J gene end by 5 bases; junction bases not matched to a gene: 7. The CDR3 sequence is CASSSPTGGKDTQYF. The CDR3 bases are TGTGCCAGCAGCTCCCCTACAGGGGGCAAAGATACGCAGTATTTT.

The J gene is TRBJ2-5, the V gene TRBV18; D ambiguous. Germline V gene data show CDR1 as KGHSH and CDR2 as LQKENI. This CDR3 comprises 11 residues. V was shortened by 3 bases and J by 5 bases, with 4 bases between the two germline ends. The CDR3 here is CASSPAETQYF. CDR3 sequence (DNA): TGTGCCAGCTCACCGGCTGAGACCCAGTACTTC.

The rearrangement joins TRBV21-1 to TRBJ1-6; the table's D call of TRBD1 was not tested on the DNA. TRBV21-1 is termed a pseudogene. This CDR3 is 23 amino acids long. CDR3 coding DNA: TGTGCCAGCAGCAAACTCCCTCAGGGGGAGAAGCCATCTTTGGGGTGTAGTAATTCACCCCTCCACTTT. Its translation is CASSKLPQGEKPSLGCSNSPLHF.

In this sample, this clone turned up once. The chain uses TRBV10-3 and TRBJ1-1, with 8 bases that match TRBD1. The CDR3 runs to 14 residues. Germline loops: CDR1 ENHRY, CDR2 SYGVKD. V dropped 5 bases and J dropped 2; count of bases not matched to a gene: 4. This CDR3 reads CAISSGQVNTEAFF. The CDR3 DNA reads as TGTGCCATCAGTTCGGGACAGGTAAACACTGAAGCTTTCTTT.

The chain carries TRBV7-2 and TRBJ2-7; a possible D gene is TRBD2 (5 bases). The germline CDR1 and CDR2 sequences are SGHTA and FQGNSA. The CDR3 loop spans 14 amino acids. The germline V and J ends were trimmed by 2 bases and 0 bases, with 8 bases remaining between them. The CDR3 DNA reads as TGTGCCAGCAGCTTAAGGACTTCCTCCTACGAGCAGTACTTC. This gives the protein CASSLRTSSYEQYF. The variable domain in full, completed from reference TRBV7-2 and TRBJ2-7, reads GAGVSQSPSNKVTEKGKDVELRCDPISGHTALYWYRQSLGQGLEFLIYFQGNSAPDKSGLPSDRFSAERTGGSVSTLTIQRTQQEDSAVYLCASSLRTSSYEQYFGPGTRLTVT.

This chain joins TRBV6-5 and TRBJ2-1; the match to TRBD2 covers 10 bases. CDR3 length: 15 residues. The J segment lost 2 bases and the V segment lost 6 bases, leaving 4 bases of the junction unmatched. The V gene's germline CDR1 is MNHEY and CDR2 SVGAGI. CDR3 sequence: CASSRTSGTYNEQFF. In DNA, the CDR3 is TGTGCCAGCAGCCGGACTAGCGGAACCTACAATGAGCAGTTCTTC.

This clone was observed a handful of times. The chain joins TRBV2 to TRBJ1-5; 7 bases line up with TRBD1. The germline V gene has CDR1 SNHLY and CDR2 FYNNEI. CDR3 length equals 13 residues. J lost 4 bases, V lost 3 bases, and 0 bases had no gene match. In nucleotides, the CDR3 is TGTGCCAGCAGTGACAGGGGGAATCAGCCCCAGCATTTT. Amino acid sequence: CASSDRGNQPQHF.

This clone was detected only once. This chain links TRBV15 with TRBJ1-4; D call uncertain. CDR3 length equals 14 residues. In germline, CDR1 is LNHNV, CDR2 YYDKDF (reference sequence). Trimming cost V 9 bases and J 0 bases, with 11 bases left between them. Here the CDR3 DNA reads TGTGCCACAGGAGAGCTTGCAACTAATGAAAAACTGTTTTTT. Translated: CATGELATNEKLFF.

This clone came up a few times. The rearrangement uses TRBV30 and TRBJ1-5, with 7 bases aligning to TRBD1. J gave up 5 bases and V 5 bases, and 6 bases lay outside the gene matches. Germline-derived CDR1 and CDR2 are GTSNPN and SVGIG (reference sequence). The CDR3 is 13 amino acids. The CDR3 bases are TGTGCCTGGCGACAGGGATGGGATCAGCCCCAGCATTTT. As protein: CAWRQGWDQPQHF.

The chain employs TRBV7-2 and TRBJ2-1; unclear D gene. The germline V gene encodes CDR1 SGHTA and CDR2 FQGNSA. The CDR3 runs to 13 residues. Trimming left V 5 bases short and J 5 bases short, with 10 bases between. The CDR3 nucleotides are TGTGCCAGCAGCCCCCCATTCCACAATGAGCAGTTCTTC. Translated: CASSPPFHNEQFF.

V is TRBV21-1 and J is TRBJ2-1; no DNA check was done on the table's D call, TRBD2. TRBV21-1 is annotated as a pseudogene. The CDR3 sequence is 20 residues long. CDR3 protein: CASSKGGLAGILSSYNEQFF. The CDR3 coding sequence is TGTGCCAGCAGCAAAGGAGGACTAGCGGGAATACTTAGCTCCTACAATGAGCAGTTCTTC.